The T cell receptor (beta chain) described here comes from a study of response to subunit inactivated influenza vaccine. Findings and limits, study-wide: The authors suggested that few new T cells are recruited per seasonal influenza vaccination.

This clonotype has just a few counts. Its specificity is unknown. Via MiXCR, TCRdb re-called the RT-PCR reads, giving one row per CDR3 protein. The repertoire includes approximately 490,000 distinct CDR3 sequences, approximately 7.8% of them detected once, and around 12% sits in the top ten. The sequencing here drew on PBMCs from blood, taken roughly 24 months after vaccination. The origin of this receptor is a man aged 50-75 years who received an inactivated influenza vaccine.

The CDR3 nucleotides are TGTGCCAGCAGTGAAGTATGGGGGGCCTACAATGAGCAGTTCTTC. Its protein product is CASSEVWGAYNEQFF. The rearrangement uses TRBV2 and TRBJ2-1, with D possibly being TRBD2 (6 bases). The CDR3 extends over 15 amino acids. V was trimmed by 1 base and J by 2 bases, leaving 9 bases between them. CDR1 and CDR2 (germline): SNHLY, FYNNEI.